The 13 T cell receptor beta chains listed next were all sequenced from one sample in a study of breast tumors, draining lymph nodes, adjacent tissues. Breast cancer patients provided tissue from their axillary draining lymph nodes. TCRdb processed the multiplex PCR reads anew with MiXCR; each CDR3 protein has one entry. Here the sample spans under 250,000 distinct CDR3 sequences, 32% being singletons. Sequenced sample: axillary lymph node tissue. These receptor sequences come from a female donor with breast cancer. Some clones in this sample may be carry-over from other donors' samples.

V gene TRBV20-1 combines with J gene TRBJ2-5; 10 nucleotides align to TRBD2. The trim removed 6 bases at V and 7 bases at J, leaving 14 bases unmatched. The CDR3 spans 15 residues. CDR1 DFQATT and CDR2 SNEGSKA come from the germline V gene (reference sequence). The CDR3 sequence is CSASDPGTSVMTQYF. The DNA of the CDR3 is TGCAGTGCCAGTGACCCCGGGACTAGCGTAATGACCCAGTACTTC.

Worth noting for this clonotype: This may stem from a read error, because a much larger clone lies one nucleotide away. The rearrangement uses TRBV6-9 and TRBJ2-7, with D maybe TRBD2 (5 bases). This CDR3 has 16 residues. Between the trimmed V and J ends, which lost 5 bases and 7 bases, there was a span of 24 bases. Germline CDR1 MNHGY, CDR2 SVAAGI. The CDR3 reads CASSRRWNVARGEQYF. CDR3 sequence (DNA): TGTGCCAGCAGTCGTCGCTGGAACGTCGCTCGCGGGGAGCAGTACTTC.

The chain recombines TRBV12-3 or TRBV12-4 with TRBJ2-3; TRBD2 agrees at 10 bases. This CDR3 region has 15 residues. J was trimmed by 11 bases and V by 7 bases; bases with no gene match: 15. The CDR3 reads CASIISSGGNNEQYF. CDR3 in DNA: TGTGCCAGCATCATTTCTAGCGGGGGCAACAATGAGCAGTATTTT.

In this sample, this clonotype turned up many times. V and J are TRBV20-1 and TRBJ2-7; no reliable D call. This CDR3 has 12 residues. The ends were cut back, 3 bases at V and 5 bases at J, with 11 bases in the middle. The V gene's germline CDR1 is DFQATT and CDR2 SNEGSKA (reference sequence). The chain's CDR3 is CSASLDRHEQYF. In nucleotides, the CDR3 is TGCAGTGCTAGCCTTGACCGCCACGAGCAGTACTTC.

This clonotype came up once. The CDR3 reads CASREEGCANTGELFF. CDR3 bases: TGTGCCAGCAGGGAGGAGGGCTGTGCGAACACCGGGGAGCTGTTTTTT. The chain joins TRBV25-1 to TRBJ2-2; TRBD2 might be the D (6 bases). Germline V gene lookup returns CDR1 MGHDK and CDR2 SYGVNS. Deletions cut 6 bases from V and 0 bases from J, with 14 bases between. The CDR3 extends over 16 amino acids. The whole variable domain, filled in from reference TRBV25-1 and TRBJ2-2, reads EADIYQTPRYLVIGTGKKITLECSQTMGHDKMYWYQQDPGMELHLIHYSYGVNSTEKGDLSSESTVSRIRTEHFPLTLESARPSHTSQYLCASREEGCANTGELFFGEGSRLTVL.

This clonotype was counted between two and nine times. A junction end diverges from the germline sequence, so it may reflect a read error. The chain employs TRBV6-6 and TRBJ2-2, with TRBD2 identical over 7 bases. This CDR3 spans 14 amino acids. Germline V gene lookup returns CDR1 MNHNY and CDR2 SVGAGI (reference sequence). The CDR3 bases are TGTGGCAGCGGGGTCTCCAGCCGGTCCGGGGAGCTGTTTTTT. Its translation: CGSGVSSRSGELFF.

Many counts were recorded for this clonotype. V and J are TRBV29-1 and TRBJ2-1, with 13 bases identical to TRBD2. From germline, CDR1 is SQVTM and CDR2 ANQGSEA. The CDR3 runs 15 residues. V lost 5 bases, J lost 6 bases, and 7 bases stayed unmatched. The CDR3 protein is CSVRTSGSNSNEQFF. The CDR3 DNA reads TGCAGCGTTCGGACTAGCGGGAGTAATTCCAATGAGCAGTTCTTC.

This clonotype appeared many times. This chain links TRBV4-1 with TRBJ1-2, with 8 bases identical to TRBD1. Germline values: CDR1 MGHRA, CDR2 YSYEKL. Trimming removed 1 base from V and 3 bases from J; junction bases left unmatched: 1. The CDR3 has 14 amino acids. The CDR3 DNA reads TGCGCCAGCAGCCAAGGACAGGGGTACTATGGCTACACCTTC. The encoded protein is CASSQGQGYYGYTF.

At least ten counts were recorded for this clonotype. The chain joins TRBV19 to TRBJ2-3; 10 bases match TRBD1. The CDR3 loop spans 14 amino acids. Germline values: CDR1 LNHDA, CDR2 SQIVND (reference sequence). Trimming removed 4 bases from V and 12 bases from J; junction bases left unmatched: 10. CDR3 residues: CASSTQTGQGDQYF. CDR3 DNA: TGTGCCAGTAGTACCCAAACCGGACAGGGGGACCAGTATTTT.

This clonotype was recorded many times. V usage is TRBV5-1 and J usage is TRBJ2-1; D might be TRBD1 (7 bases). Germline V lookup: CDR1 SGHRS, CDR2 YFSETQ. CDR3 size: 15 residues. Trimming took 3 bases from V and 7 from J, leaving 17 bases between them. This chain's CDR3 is CASSSEGATWNEQFF. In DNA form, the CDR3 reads TGCGCCAGCAGCTCGGAGGGGGCCACATGGAATGAGCAGTTCTTC.

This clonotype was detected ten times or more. The CDR3 loop is CASSHPSRREGPGEQYF. Written as DNA, the CDR3 is TGTGCCAGCAGCCATCCCTCGAGGCGGGAGGGCCCCGGCGAGCAGTACTTC. The J gene is TRBJ2-7, the V gene TRBV4-2, with TRBD2 matching 9 bases. With V trimmed by 3 bases and J by 6 bases, 15 bases remained unmatched. Germline lookup yields CDR1 LGHNA and CDR2 YNFKEQ. CDR3 size: 17 residues.

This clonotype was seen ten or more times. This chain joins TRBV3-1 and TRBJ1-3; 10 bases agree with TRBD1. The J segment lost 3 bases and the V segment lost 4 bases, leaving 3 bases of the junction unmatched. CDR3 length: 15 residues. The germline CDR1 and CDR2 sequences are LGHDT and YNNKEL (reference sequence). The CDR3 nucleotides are TGTGCCAGCAGCCCCCGGACAGGGGGTGGAAACACCATATATTTT. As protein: CASSPRTGGGNTIYF.

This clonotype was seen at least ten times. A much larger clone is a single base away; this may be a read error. The CDR3 loop is CSARFITNRALDTQYF. CDR3 coding DNA: TGCAGTGCTAGGTTTATCACGAACAGGGCGTTGGATACGCAGTATTTT. V usage is TRBV20-1 and J usage is TRBJ2-3, with D possibly being TRBD1 (6 bases). Germline loops: CDR1 DFQATT, CDR2 SNEGSKA (reference sequence). V lost 3 bases, J lost 6 bases, and 22 bases lay in between. The CDR3 spans 16 residues.